Described below is a single T cell receptor (beta chain) sequence and its context. Its antigen is not identified. This sample was taken from a study of cytomegalovirus exposure and HLA in healthy donors. The table came from immunoSEQ multiplex PCR; TCRdb's copy has only in-frame clones and leaves some out. The sample yields over 150,000 clones, 86% seen once. Study findings and constraints: Investigators reported over 150 TCR beta chains as tied to cytomegalovirus. In vitro work confirmed that a few CMV-associated chains recognize CMV antigens.

Sequenced: PBMCs. The TCR comes from a woman aged 25-40 years in good health and CMV-seronegative.

The CDR3 sequence is CATAEASGRFEQFF. CDR3 DNA: TGTGCCACCGCCGAGGCTAGCGGGAGGTTTGAGCAGTTCTTC. V usage is TRBV19 and J usage is TRBJ2-1; TRBD2 matches at 11 bases. The CDR3 is made up of 14 amino acids. The germline V gene encodes CDR1 LNHDA and CDR2 SQIVND (reference sequence). Trimming took 10 bases from V and 9 from J; bases not matched to a gene: 11.